This T cell receptor beta chain comes out of a study of blood T cell repertoires in COVID-19. As for the study in general: Sites across the United States, Italy and Spain contributed samples from acute and convalescent COVID-19.

TCRdb's table, derived via immunoSEQ multiplex PCR, lists solely in-frame clones and lacks some. The sample lists roughly 500,000 clones, 70% to 90% seen once, with approximately 3.4% in the top ten. There are 17 residues in the CDR3. With 10 bases clipped from V and 4 bases from J, the junction kept 18 bases outside the gene matches. The germline CDR1 and CDR2 sequences are LNHDA and SQIVND (reference sequence). Sequencing was done on a sample of peripheral blood. The rearrangement links TRBV19 to TRBJ2-1; 8 bases match TRBD1. This receptor was obtained from a human donor in a cohort sampled during active COVID-19. In nucleotides, the CDR3 is TGTGCCACCATACAATCCCCAAGACAGGGGAGGTACAATGAGCAGTTCTTC. Its protein product is CATIQSPRQGRYNEQFF.